This T cell receptor (beta chain) was recovered during a study of CD8 T cells in Susac syndrome. The patients with Susac syndrome satisfied recently defined diagnostic criteria for either definite or probable disease. RNA, at about 0.5 to 1 ug, was reverse transcribed with random hexamers. TCRdb independently ran MiXCR on the immunoSEQ multiplex PCR reads; one entry per CDR3 protein. This table has roughly 220,000 distinct CDR3 sequences, less than 95% appearing once. CDR3 length: 15 amino acids. V lost 0 bases and J 4 bases, leaving 10 bases between the germline ends. The germline CDR1 and CDR2 sequences are LNHNV and YYDKDF (reference sequence).

The sequence was collected from a human donor with Susac syndrome. The sequencing input was CD4+ T cells from PBMCs. The rearrangement links TRBV15 to TRBJ1-3; maybe TRBD1 (6 bases). The CDR3 loop reads CATSRDGTLGNTIYF. The DNA of the CDR3 is TGTGCCACCAGCAGAGATGGGACATTAGGAAACACCATATATTTT.